This T cell receptor (beta chain) was observed in a study of shared clonotypes between healthy human individuals. For the study at large: The donors, a couple of women and a few men, were aged 18 to 49.

Points from the study as a whole: Sharing across four donors was seen in roughly 5% of naive CD4 clonotypes. Researchers sampled only blood; tissue repertoires likely differ. Generation probability values for non-shared clonotypes were lower than those for clonotypes shared by all four donors.

On this clone itself: Its antigen remains unknown.

TCRdb's copy holds only in-frame clones and misses some; the assay was immunoSEQ multiplex PCR. The table records just over 95,000 clones, around two thirds of them present only once. The sequence was obtained from a man aged 25 to 40 in good health. The sequenced sample was memory CD8+ T cells sorted from blood. Subset given: CD45RO+ cells pooled with CCR7-negative TemRA cells.

The CDR3 nucleotides read TGTGCCAGTAGGGGGCAGTTTAATCAGCCCCAGCATTTT. It is translated as CASRGQFNQPQHF. This chain links TRBV19 with TRBJ1-5; D perhaps matches TRBD1 (5 bases). CDR3 length: 13 residues. Germline CDR1 LNHDA, CDR2 SQIVND (reference sequence). V lost 6 bases, J lost 4 bases, and 10 bases lay in between.